Shown below are 26 T cell receptor beta chains from a single sample sequenced in a study of blood T cell repertoires in COVID-19. Sequenced by immunoSEQ multiplex PCR; TCRdb stores in-frame clones only, minus some. The table records 100,000 to 150,000 clones, under 95% of them present only once. The sample comprised peripheral blood. Receptors originate from a man between 60 and 70 years old with COVID-19, enrolled during active disease.

V and J are TRBV6-5 and TRBJ1-1, with TRBD1 as a possible D gene (6 bases). Germline loops: CDR1 MNHEY, CDR2 SVGAGI. Trimming left V 8 bases short and J 1 base short, with 14 bases between. The CDR3 is 14 amino acids. This CDR3 reads CASQRQAPNTEAFF. The CDR3 nucleotides read TGTGCCAGCCAAAGACAGGCCCCGAACACTGAAGCTTTCTTT.

The chain is built from TRBV3-1 (or the pseudogene TRBV3-2) and TRBJ1-3; 8 bases align to TRBD1. This CDR3 spans 15 amino acids. The germline V gene has CDR1 LGHDT and CDR2 YNNKEL (reference sequence). The ends lost 6 bases at V and 1 base at J; junction bases unmatched: 5. In DNA, the CDR3 is TGTGCCAGCAGTTCGGACAGGGTTTCTGGAAACACCATATATTTT. Its translation: CASSSDRVSGNTIYF.

This chain joins TRBV5-6 and TRBJ1-5; 7 nucleotides agree with TRBD1. Germline V CDR1 and CDR2: SGHDT, YYEEEE. The CDR3 has 13 residues. The trim removed 4 bases at V and 7 bases at J, leaving 5 bases unmatched. The CDR3 spells CASSRDRVQPQHF. The CDR3 nucleotides read TGTGCCAGCAGCCGAGACAGGGTCCAGCCCCAGCATTTT. Full variable domain (missing parts from reference TRBV5-6 and TRBJ1-5): DAGVTQSPTHLIKTRGQQVTLRCSPKSGHDTVSWYQQALGQGPQFIFQYYEEEERQRGNFPDRFSGHQFPNYSSELNVNALLLGDSALYLCASSRDRVQPQHFGDGTRLSIL.

This sequence joins TRBV29-1 and TRBJ2-1, with 11 bases lining up with TRBD2. From germline, CDR1 is SQVTM and CDR2 ANQGSEA. J gave up 7 bases and V 1 base, and 9 bases lay outside the gene matches. The CDR3 spans 16 residues. The CDR3: CSVEAPLAGVRNEQFF. In nucleotides, the CDR3 is TGCAGCGTTGAAGCACCACTAGCGGGAGTACGTAATGAGCAGTTCTTC.

V and J are TRBV4-1 and TRBJ2-7, with 9 bases that match TRBD1. The V gene end was trimmed by 4 bases and the J gene end by 7 bases; junction bases not matched to a gene: 8. CDR1 and CDR2 (germline): MGHRA, YSYEKL. The CDR3 covers 14 residues. CDR3 amino acids: CASSPRTGEWEQYF. CDR3 coding DNA: TGCGCCAGCAGCCCCAGGACAGGGGAGTGGGAGCAGTACTTC.

J is TRBJ1-3 and V is TRBV3-1 (or the pseudogene TRBV3-2); the match to TRBD1 covers 11 bases. V trimming: 0 bases; J trimming: 8 bases; junction bases outside the gene matches: 24. This CDR3 spans 22 amino acids. The germline CDR1 and CDR2 sequences are LGHDT and YNNKEL (reference sequence). CDR3 sequence reads: CASSQENFPLSFRDRGVDTIYF. In DNA form, the CDR3 reads TGTGCCAGCAGCCAAGAGAACTTCCCCTTAAGCTTCCGGGACAGGGGGGTGGACACCATATATTTT.

The chain uses TRBV5-1 and TRBJ2-7; weak D call: TRBD2 (5 bases). The length of the CDR3 is 13 residues. V gave up 4 bases and J gave up 6 bases, with 14 bases separating them. Germline V gives CDR1 SGHRS, CDR2 YFSETQ. The CDR3 loop reads CASSVPRAGEQYF. CDR3 DNA sequence: TGCGCCAGCAGCGTCCCCCGGGCGGGCGAGCAGTACTTC.

V is TRBV19 and J is TRBJ1-4; D is ambiguous. The CDR3 loop spans 15 amino acids. Germline CDR1 reads LNHDA; CDR2 reads SQIVND (reference sequence). V lost 0 bases to trimming and J lost 4 bases, with 9 bases between them. The chain's CDR3 is CASSIEAGFNEKLFF. CDR3 sequence (DNA): TGTGCCAGTAGTATAGAGGCGGGTTTTAATGAAAAACTGTTTTTT.

V usage is TRBV7-3 and J usage is TRBJ2-7; TRBD2 aligns across 13 bases. This CDR3 is 14 amino acids long. The J segment lost 6 bases and the V segment lost 5 bases, leaving 4 bases of the junction unmatched. Germline assignment: CDR1 SGHTA and CDR2 FQGTGA. CDR3 sequence: CASSPGLAGSEQYF. The CDR3 DNA reads as TGTGCCAGCAGCCCGGGACTAGCGGGAAGCGAGCAGTACTTC. Filled out from reference TRBV7-3 and TRBJ2-7, the complete variable domain reads GAGVSQTPSNKVTEKGKYVELRCDPISGHTALYWYRQSLGQGPEFLIYFQGTGAADDSGLPNDRFFAVRPEGSVSTLKIQRTERGDSAVYLCASSPGLAGSEQYFGPGTRLTVT.

This chain joins TRBV10-3 and TRBJ1-5; the D gene is possibly TRBD1 (6 bases). Trimming took 2 bases from V and 5 from J, leaving 13 bases between them. This CDR3 contains 15 residues. The germline V gene encodes CDR1 ENHRY and CDR2 SYGVKD. The CDR3 loop is CAISEAGVYDQPQHF. Here the CDR3 DNA reads TGTGCCATCAGTGAGGCAGGGGTTTATGATCAGCCCCAGCATTTT.

The V and J genes are TRBV6-6 and TRBJ1-2, with TRBD1 matching over 7 bases. Per the germline V gene, CDR1 is MNHNY and CDR2 is SVGAGI (reference sequence). V dropped 5 bases and J dropped 3; count of bases not matched to a gene: 15. This CDR3 is built from 17 residues. CDR3 bases: TGTGCCAGCAGTCGGGGACAGAGGGTAACAGAGGACTATGGCTACACCTTC. Residues: CASSRGQRVTEDYGYTF.

V gene TRBV4-1 combines with J gene TRBJ1-4; TRBD1 matches at 7 bases. Unmatched junction bases numbered 2, after V lost 3 bases and J lost 7 bases. CDR3 length: 13 amino acids. Germline CDR1 MGHRA, CDR2 YSYEKL. The CDR3: CASSQGQREKLFF. CDR3 in DNA: TGCGCCAGCAGCCAGGGACAGCGTGAAAAACTGTTTTTT.

This clone was recorded only once. V and J are TRBV6-5 and TRBJ2-1; 8 nucleotides match TRBD2. Trimming took 10 bases from V and 9 from J; bases not matched to a gene: 14. The germline V gene encodes CDR1 MNHEY and CDR2 SVGAGI. This CDR3 is 14 amino acids long. The CDR3, as DNA: TGTGCCACGAGCAGTACAGCGGGAGCATCTGAGCAGTTCTTC. It encodes CATSSTAGASEQFF.

The J gene is TRBJ1-5, the V gene TRBV5-6; 7 nucleotides align to TRBD1. Germline V gene sequence: CDR1 SGHDT, CDR2 YYEEEE. With 2 bases clipped from V and 11 bases from J, the junction kept 13 bases outside the gene matches. This CDR3 has 15 residues. CDR3 DNA: TGTGCCAGCAGCTTATTCGCACAGGGGTTTCGGGCCCAGCATTTT. Its protein is CASSLFAQGFRAQHF. Full variable domain (remainder filled in from reference TRBV5-6 and TRBJ1-5): DAGVTQSPTHLIKTRGQQVTLRCSPKSGHDTVSWYQQALGQGPQFIFQYYEEEERQRGNFPDRFSGHQFPNYSSELNVNALLLGDSALYLCASSLFAQGFRAQHFGDGTRLSIL.

The chain couples TRBV30 to TRBJ2-1; the match to TRBD2 covers 12 bases. Germline CDR1 reads GTSNPN; CDR2 reads SVGIG (reference sequence). The junction had 1 base not matched to a gene; V was cut back by 7 bases and J by 3 bases. CDR3 length: 13 amino acids. DNA for the CDR3: TGTGCCTCACTAGCGGGAGGCTACAATGAGCAGTTCTTC. Encoded protein: CASLAGGYNEQFF.

The rearrangement links TRBV25-1 to TRBJ2-1; 7 bases are shared with TRBD1. This CDR3 is built from 14 residues. Germline-derived CDR1 and CDR2 are MGHDK and SYGVNS. V trimming: 2 bases; J trimming: 8 bases; junction bases outside the gene matches: 6. CDR3 sequence: CASSELQGDHEQFF. The CDR3 DNA is TGTGCCAGCAGTGAACTTCAGGGGGATCATGAGCAGTTCTTC.

V gene TRBV11-2 combines with J gene TRBJ2-5, with D perhaps matching TRBD2 (5 bases). The V gene's germline CDR1 is SGHAT and CDR2 FQNNGV. The CDR3 spans 11 residues. Trimming took off 5 bases at V and 5 bases at J, with 6 bases between the two ends. CDR3 sequence: CASSQRETQYF. CDR3 nucleotides: TGTGCCAGCAGCCAGCGGGAGACCCAGTACTTC. Using reference TRBV11-2 and TRBJ2-5 for the parts outside the CDR3, the full variable domain is EAGVAQSPRYKIIEKRQSVAFWCNPISGHATLYWYQQILGQGPKLLIQFQNNGVVDDSQLPKDRFSAERLKGVDSTLKIQPAKLEDSAVYLCASSQRETQYFGPGTRLLVL.

The V gene is TRBV30, the J gene TRBJ1-2, with a tentative D call TRBD1 (6 bases). The CDR3 contains 14 residues. V lost 3 bases, J lost 5 bases, and 16 bases lay in between. Germline lookup yields CDR1 GTSNPN and CDR2 SVGIG (reference sequence). CDR3 loop: CAWSPLGGPYGYTF. The CDR3 nucleotides read TGTGCCTGGAGCCCTCTCGGGGGGCCTTATGGCTACACCTTC.

The genes are TRBV21-1 and TRBJ2-1; TRBD2, as called in the table, went unchecked against the DNA. TRBV21-1 is flagged as a pseudogene. This CDR3 spans 13 amino acids. In nucleotides, the CDR3 is TGTGCCAGCAGCAAGACGGGTGGGAATGAGCAGTTCTTC. Translation: CASSKTGGNEQFF.

The V gene is TRBV10-3, the J gene TRBJ1-4; unclear D gene. The V and J ends lost 5 bases and 15 bases respectively, with 16 bases between them. The length of the CDR3 is 12 residues. The V gene's germline CDR1 is ENHRY and CDR2 SYGVKD. This chain's CDR3 is CAISSLGRELFF. The DNA of the CDR3 is TGTGCCATCAGTTCCCTGGGGAGGGAATTGTTTTTT.

This chain uses TRBV9 with TRBJ1-1; 10 bases line up with TRBD1. After removal of 3 bases from V and 3 bases from J, the junction contained 2 bases not matched to a gene. The CDR3 covers 14 residues. Germline CDR1 is SGDLS and CDR2 is YYNGEE. The CDR3 sequence is CASSGGTGDTEAFF. The CDR3 DNA reads as TGTGCCAGCAGCGGAGGGACAGGGGACACTGAAGCTTTCTTT.

This chain connects TRBV3-1 (or the pseudogene TRBV3-2) to TRBJ1-4, with a possible D match to TRBD1 (5 bases). CDR1 is LGHDT, CDR2 YNNKEL, per germline (reference sequence). The CDR3 totals 17 residues. Trimming removed 3 bases at V and 3 bases at J, with 17 bases between. CDR3 coding DNA: TGTGCCAGCAGCCAGCCCCGGATAGGGGCGGCTAATGAAAAACTGTTTTTT. As protein: CASSQPRIGAANEKLFF.

This chain joins TRBV2 and TRBJ2-2; TRBD2 agrees at 7 bases. The germline V gene has CDR1 SNHLY and CDR2 FYNNEI. V trimming: 1 base; J trimming: 1 base; junction bases outside the gene matches: 3. The CDR3 extends over 16 amino acids. The CDR3 reads CASSEGAGENTGELFF. The CDR3 region has the DNA TGTGCCAGCAGTGAAGGGGCGGGAGAGAACACCGGGGAGCTGTTTTTT.

This sequence joins TRBV25-1 and TRBJ2-7; D is possibly TRBD1 (7 bases). The germline gives CDR1 MGHDK, CDR2 SYGVNS. The CDR3 length is 18 residues. Deletions cut 2 bases from V and 0 bases from J, with 20 bases between. The CDR3 spells CASSEPRAGTDSSYEQYF. CDR3 coding DNA: TGTGCCAGCAGTGAACCAAGGGCGGGGACAGACTCCTCCTACGAGCAGTACTTC.

The rearrangement uses TRBV30 and TRBJ1-6; D uncertain. V gave up 2 bases and J gave up 7 bases, with 12 bases separating them. The CDR3 loop spans 14 amino acids. Per the germline V gene, CDR1 is GTSNPN and CDR2 is SVGIG (reference sequence). The CDR3 protein is CAWSPSTVNSPLHF. The DNA for the CDR3 is TGTGCCTGGAGTCCCTCTACCGTAAATTCACCCCTCCACTTT.

The chain combines TRBV6-6 with TRBJ1-5; D is undetermined. This CDR3 has 15 residues. The V gene's germline CDR1 is MNHNY and CDR2 SVGAGI (reference sequence). Trimming took off 7 bases at V and 4 bases at J, with 17 bases between the two ends. CDR3 sequence: CASTESGKGNQPQHF. CDR3 in DNA: TGTGCCAGCACCGAGTCAGGTAAAGGAAATCAGCCCCAGCATTTT.